Below, 10 T cell receptor beta chains from the same sample are listed, as sequenced in a study of cytomegalovirus exposure and HLA in healthy donors. The PCR was carried out with 60 Vbeta primers and 13 Jbeta primers. Assay: immunoSEQ multiplex PCR; the TCRdb copy retains only in-frame clones and omits some. The data show about 100,000 clones, with around 76% seen just once and approximately 6.4% held by the top ten. Material for sequencing was PBMCs. The receptors derive from a man between 35 and 55 years old in good health and CMV-seropositive.

In DNA form, the CDR3 reads TGTGCCAGCAGCCCCCTGCCGGGCAGGGGGTACGAGCAGTACTTC. Its protein product is CASSPLPGRGYEQYF. The chain joins TRBV28 to TRBJ2-5; 7 bases fit TRBD1. The tail of the sequence fits TRBJ2-7 better, so the J call may be wrong. Looked up from germline, CDR1 is MDHEN and CDR2 is SYDVKM. This CDR3 spans 15 amino acids.

The chain combines TRBV5-1 with TRBJ1-1; the D gene is possibly TRBD1 (6 bases). This CDR3 is 15 amino acids long. The germline V gene encodes CDR1 SGHRS and CDR2 YFSETQ. Trimming took 1 base from V and 3 from J, leaving 13 bases between them. The CDR3 DNA sequence: TGCGCCAGCAGCTTGTATGGGGGCGGAGACACTGAAGCTTTCTTT. Translated: CASSLYGGGDTEAFF.

This clone showed up just once. J is TRBJ2-3 and V is TRBV5-6; 10 bases align to TRBD2. V dropped 2 bases and J dropped 3; count of bases not matched to a gene: 9. Germline loops: CDR1 SGHDT, CDR2 YYEEEE. The CDR3 covers 17 residues. In DNA form, the CDR3 reads TGTGCCAGCAGCTTCGGCGCGAGCGGGAGGGAAACAGATACGCAGTATTTT. It is translated as CASSFGASGRETDTQYF.

The chain links TRBV29-1 to TRBJ2-7, with 10 bases matching TRBD1. The CDR3 is 12 residues long. V trimming: 8 bases; J trimming: 6 bases; junction bases outside the gene matches: 7. In germline, CDR1 is SQVTM, CDR2 ANQGSEA. The CDR3 DNA reads TGCAGCTCGACCGGACAGGGGGGCGAGCAGTACTTC. This gives the protein CSSTGQGGEQYF.

The chain uses TRBV18 and TRBJ2-1; 12 nucleotides align to TRBD2. Trimming took 5 bases from V and 6 from J; bases not matched to a gene: 8. The CDR3 spans 16 residues. CDR1 and CDR2 (germline): KGHSH, LQKENI. The CDR3 here is CASSSTSGSPSNEQFF. CDR3 nucleotides: TGTGCCAGCTCATCGACTAGCGGGAGCCCCAGCAATGAGCAGTTCTTC.

The chain recombines TRBV4-3 with TRBJ2-7, with 8 positions matching TRBD1. From germline, CDR1 is LGHNA and CDR2 YSLEER. Trimming removed 1 base from V and 0 bases from J; junction bases left unmatched: 8. The CDR3 totals 17 residues. The chain's CDR3 is CASSQGSRGPSSYEQYF. The CDR3 DNA reads as TGCGCCAGCAGCCAAGGTAGCAGGGGGCCCTCCTCCTACGAGCAGTACTTC.

The V call is TRBV4-3, the J call TRBJ2-7; 7 positions match TRBD1. V lost 6 bases and J lost 3; bases outside the gene matches: 8. The CDR3 is 14 residues long. Germline values: CDR1 LGHNA, CDR2 YSLEER. CDR3 in DNA: TGCGCCAGCAGTTACAGACAGGGCGACTACGAGCAGTACTTC. It specifies CASSYRQGDYEQYF.

V gene TRBV5-1 combines with J gene TRBJ1-2; TRBD1 agrees at 9 bases. With V trimmed by 4 bases and J by 2 bases, 15 bases remained unmatched. The CDR3 length is 18 residues. Germline V gene lookup returns CDR1 SGHRS and CDR2 YFSETQ. The CDR3 loop reads CASSLNTWGQGSNYGYTF. The CDR3 bases are TGCGCCAGCAGCCTAAACACTTGGGGACAGGGATCAAACTATGGCTACACCTTC.

J is TRBJ2-7 and V is TRBV2; D is possibly TRBD2 (6 bases). The germline CDR1 and CDR2 sequences are SNHLY and FYNNEI. This CDR3 spans 14 amino acids. V was shortened by 6 bases and J by 2 bases, with 14 bases between the two germline ends. The CDR3 sequence is CASRTTSTAYEQYF. The CDR3, as DNA: TGTGCCAGCAGAACCACTAGCACCGCCTACGAGCAGTACTTC.

The chain links TRBV5-1 to TRBJ2-1; 11 positions match TRBD2. CDR3 length equals 18 residues. The V gene's germline CDR1 is SGHRS and CDR2 YFSETQ. V was clipped by 0 bases and J by 2 bases; unmatched bases: 7. CDR3 residues: CASSLVPSGGSTYNEQFF. The CDR3, as DNA: TGCGCCAGCAGCTTGGTGCCTAGCGGGGGGTCCACCTACAATGAGCAGTTCTTC.